Listed here are 6 T cell receptor beta chains from one sample, sequenced in a study of blood T cells in healthy people across ages. Together with a sample-barcoded 5' primer, a J-beta primer mix was included in a second PCR lasting roughly 6 to 12 cycles. TCRdb re-called the 5' RACE reads through MiXCR, storing one row per CDR3 protein. The sample carries around 1,600,000 distinct CDR3 sequences, 35% to 45% recorded once. Sequenced material: blood. The receptors shown here come from a woman younger than 30 in good health.

The rearrangement uses TRBV12-3 or TRBV12-4 and TRBJ2-7; 13 bases fit TRBD2. V lost 6 bases, J lost 7 bases, and 6 bases stayed unmatched. This CDR3 region has 14 residues. CDR3 amino acids: CASSTGLAGDEQYF. For the CDR3, the DNA is TGTGCCAGCAGCACTGGACTAGCGGGGGATGAGCAGTACTTC.

There are a few counts of this clonotype. CDR3 DNA sequence: TGTGCCAGCAGTTATTCAGGGGTCGTACAAGAGACCCAGTACTTC. Protein: CASSYSGVVQETQYF. The chain uses TRBV6-5 and TRBJ2-5; tentative D call: TRBD1 (6 bases). Germline CDR1 MNHEY, CDR2 SVGAGI. Between the trimmed V and J ends, which lost 3 bases and 2 bases, there was a span of 13 bases. This CDR3 region has 15 residues.

This clonotype occurred once. The rearrangement uses TRBV6-5 and TRBJ2-4; unclear D gene. With the DNA end fitting TRBJ2-7 better, the J assignment may be wrong. Germline CDR1 and CDR2: MNHEY and SVGAGI. The CDR3 runs to 12 residues. DNA for the CDR3: TGTGCCAGCAGTTACCCCCTGAGCGAGCAGTACTTC. Translating it yields CASSYPLSEQYF.

The chain combines TRBV4-3 with TRBJ2-7; TRBD2 is a possible D gene (6 bases). The CDR3 loop spans 16 amino acids. Trimming removed 0 bases from V and 10 bases from J, with 22 bases in between. The V gene's germline CDR1 is LGHNA and CDR2 YSLEER. CDR3 sequence (DNA): TGCGCCAGCAGCCAAGACTACACGGGGGACCTTATTACCCAGTACTTC. Amino acids: CASSQDYTGDLITQYF.

Regarding this clonotype: Relative to the germline gene, one junction end is altered; a read error may explain this. This chain joins TRBV6-2 or TRBV6-3 and TRBJ2-7; 8 bases map to TRBD2. CDR1 and CDR2 (germline): MNHEY, SVGEGT. This CDR3 has 16 amino acids. The CDR3 DNA follows: TGTGCCAGCAGTTACGGGGAGACTAGCGTGAGCTACGGGCAGTACTTC. Encoded protein: CASSYGETSVSYGQYF.

The rearrangement uses TRBV20-1 and TRBJ2-3; D is ambiguous. The germline V and J ends were trimmed by 2 bases and 6 bases, with 18 bases remaining between them. The CDR3 spans 15 residues. Looked up from germline, CDR1 is DFQATT and CDR2 is SNEGSKA (reference sequence). CDR3 residues: CSARIPRLTEDTQYF. The CDR3 DNA reads TGCAGTGCTAGAATCCCGCGATTGACCGAGGATACGCAGTATTTT.